This T cell receptor beta chain comes out of a study of T cell responses to AZD1222 COVID-19 vaccine (dated by TCRdb to about 2021). At the level of the whole study: AZD1222 recipients given second doses at about 4 weeks or at about 12 weeks were pooled, since spike-specific TCR depth and breadth were not found to differ between the two schedules. TCR sequencing was performed for roughly 250 trial participants, of whom 200 to 220 were given two doses of AZD1222 and around 25 were given two doses of MenACWY control vaccine. Trial participants were enrolled by age into subgroups of 18-55, 56-69 and 70-plus years, and around 150, 28 and 57 TCR-sequenced participants, respectively, were included in these subgroups. Results the study describes overall, beyond this receptor: Epitopes outside the regions mutated in the B.1.351 and B.1.1.7 variants were reportedly recognized by nearly half of the unique spike-specific TCRs. The 56-69-year group was small, and its depth increase did not reach significance, likely because of low power. Participants were mostly white British, with more females than males. The authors suggested clonal diversity may have been underestimated. Because no day 14 peak-response samples were available, repertoires were characterized only after the peak T cell response. Only 5 to 7 AZD1222 recipients were SARS-CoV-2 seropositive at baseline, limiting conclusions about previously exposed vaccinees. After two AZD1222 doses, both the breadth and the depth of spike-specific TCRs were significantly higher than at day 0 and than in MenACWY recipients. CD4 TCRs associated with the vaccine covered the entire spike protein, and the dominant responses were in regions 160-218 and 743-854.

The time point label on this specimen signifies: baseline before first vaccination. The vaccinee samples were drawn from two UK trials, COV001 and COV002, one of which was a single-blind randomized controlled phase 2/3 trial testing AZD1222 (ChAdOx1 nCoV-19) in healthy adults. For TCRbeta chain sequencing, PBMC samples from trial participants were taken at day 0 and at day 28 after the second dose. The CDR3 regions of human TCRbeta chains were analyzed by immunosequencing. Per the authors' processing: Repertoire TCRs were matched against a reference library of SARS-CoV-2-specific TCRs generated with the MIRA antigen-specificity platform. Breadth meant the fraction of unique TCRs that were SARS-CoV-2-associated, whereas depth meant the fraction of total T cells that were SARS-CoV-2-associated. Using the MIRA data, every spike-specific TCR was mapped to the spike region that the TCR reacted to and assigned to either a CD4 or a CD8 class. Log10-transformed breadth and depth values were compared by one-way ANOVA with Sidak's multiple comparisons tests. As stored in TCRdb, this immuneACCESS dataset retains in-frame rearrangements with V and J assigned. A fraction of the clones does not appear; measured against another copy, unresolved V genes explain less than half of the discrepancy, and the remainder lacks a known reason. Clone size and V and J calls were adopted from that table, with D and trimming inferred from the DNA. The table for this sample lists 100,000 to 150,000 clones; about 92% of them were counted only once. In total, the top ten clones hold about 1.1% of the sample.

After removal of 4 bases from V and 9 bases from J, the junction retains 6 bases not matched to a gene. Reading from cysteine to phenylalanine, the CDR3 counts 14 amino acids. Only CDR3 DNA remains: 42 bases, in frame from the first base. CDR1 and CDR2, per the germline V gene (reference sequence), are LGHDT and YNNKEL. About this clone: It has no known antigen specificity. No much larger clone is present one base from it, and per-base qualities are unavailable.

Recombination joined TRBV3-1 (or the pseudogene TRBV3-2) with TRBJ1-6, with TRBD1 identical over 7 junction bases. The clonotype originates from an adult in good health. The sequences come from peripheral blood, collected on day 0 of AZD1222 vaccination. The CDR3 reads CASSPRTGGSPLHF. The DNA sequence reads TGTGCCAGCAGCCCGCGGACAGGAGGTTCACCCCTCCACTTT.